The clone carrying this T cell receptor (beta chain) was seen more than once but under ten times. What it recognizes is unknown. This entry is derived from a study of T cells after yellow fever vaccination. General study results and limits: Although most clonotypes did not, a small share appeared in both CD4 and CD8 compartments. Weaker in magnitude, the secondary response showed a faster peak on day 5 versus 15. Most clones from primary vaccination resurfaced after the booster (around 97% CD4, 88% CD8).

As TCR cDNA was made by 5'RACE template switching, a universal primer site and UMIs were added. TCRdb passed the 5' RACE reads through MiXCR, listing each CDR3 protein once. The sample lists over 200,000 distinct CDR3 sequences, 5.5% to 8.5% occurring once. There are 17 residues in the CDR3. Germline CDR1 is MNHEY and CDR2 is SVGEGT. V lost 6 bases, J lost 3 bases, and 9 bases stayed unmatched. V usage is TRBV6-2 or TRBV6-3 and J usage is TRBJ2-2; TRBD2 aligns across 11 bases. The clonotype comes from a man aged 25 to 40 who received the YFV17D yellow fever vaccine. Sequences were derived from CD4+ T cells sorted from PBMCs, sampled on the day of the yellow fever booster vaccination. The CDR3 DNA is TGTGCCAGCAGCCTCGTTAGCGGGAGGGGGGACACCGGGGAGCTGTTTTTT. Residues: CASSLVSGRGDTGELFF.